This T cell receptor beta chain was identified during a study of vaccination effects on CD4 cells after COVID-19. Note on this clone: No antigen is known for it.

ViraFEST used viral peptide pools to expand antigen-specific CD4+ T cells before sequencing. It was after nine to eleven days of culture that CD4+ T cells were isolated. The study found no prior SARS-CoV-2 infection in the vaccine recipients, who tested negative for nucleocapsid antibodies. Overall study findings and caveats: Marked clonal contraction was seen in infection- and vaccine-induced clones late after vaccination.

The assay was immunoSEQ multiplex PCR, and TCRdb's table has in-frame clones only and misses some. The table includes tens of thousands of clones, approximately 75% detected once. The TCR was taken from a human donor who received a COVID-19 vaccine. The source material was CD4+ T cells from PBMCs cultured with HCoV-OC43 spike peptides, sampled before COVID-19 vaccination. Regarding subset: HCoV-OC43 spike overlapping peptide pool stimulation.

The CDR3, as DNA: TGTGCCACCAGCAATGGACTAGTTGGGGAGACCCAGTACTTC. Amino acid sequence: CATSNGLVGETQYF. The V call is TRBV15, the J call TRBJ2-5, with 7 bases matching TRBD2. Germline V CDR1 and CDR2: LNHNV, YYDKDF (reference sequence). This CDR3 has 14 amino acids. Trimming removed 4 bases from V and 5 bases from J; junction bases left unmatched: 7.